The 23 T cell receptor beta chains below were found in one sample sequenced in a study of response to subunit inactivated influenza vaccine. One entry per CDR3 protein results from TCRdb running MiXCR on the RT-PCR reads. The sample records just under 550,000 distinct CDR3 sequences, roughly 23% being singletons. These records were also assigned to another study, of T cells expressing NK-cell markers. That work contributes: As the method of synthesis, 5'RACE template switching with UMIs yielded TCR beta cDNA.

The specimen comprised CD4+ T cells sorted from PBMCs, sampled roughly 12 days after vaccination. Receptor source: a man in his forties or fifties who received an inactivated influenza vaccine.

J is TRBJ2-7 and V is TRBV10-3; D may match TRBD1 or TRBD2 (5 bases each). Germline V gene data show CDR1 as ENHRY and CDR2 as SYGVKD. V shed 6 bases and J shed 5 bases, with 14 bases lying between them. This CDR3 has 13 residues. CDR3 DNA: TGTGCCATCAGGGGGGAAACAGGTAACGAGCAGTACTTC. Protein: CAIRGETGNEQYF.

CDR3 sequence (DNA): TGTGCCACCAGCGCGGGACTAGCGCAAGAGACCCAGTACTTC. Translation gives CATSAGLAQETQYF. V gene TRBV15 combines with J gene TRBJ2-5; 10 bases line up with TRBD2. Germline V gene data show CDR1 as LNHNV and CDR2 as YYDKDF (reference sequence). The CDR3 sequence is 14 residues long. V was pared by 5 bases and J by 2 bases, with 2 bases of the junction left unmatched. Together with reference TRBV15 and TRBJ2-5, the CDR3 gives the full variable domain: DAMVIQNPRYQVTQFGKPVTLSCSQTLNHNVMYWYQQKSSQAPKLLFHYYDKDFNNEADTPDNFQSRRPNTSFCFLDIRSPGLGDTAMYLCATSAGLAQETQYFGPGTRLLVL.

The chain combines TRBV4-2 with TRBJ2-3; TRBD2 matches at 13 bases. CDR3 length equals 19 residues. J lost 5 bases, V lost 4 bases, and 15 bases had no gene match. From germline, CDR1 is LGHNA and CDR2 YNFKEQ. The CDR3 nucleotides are TGTGCCAGCAGCCGAGGACTAGCGGGAGTTTCAGTCCGAGGAGATACGCAGTATTTT. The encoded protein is CASSRGLAGVSVRGDTQYF.

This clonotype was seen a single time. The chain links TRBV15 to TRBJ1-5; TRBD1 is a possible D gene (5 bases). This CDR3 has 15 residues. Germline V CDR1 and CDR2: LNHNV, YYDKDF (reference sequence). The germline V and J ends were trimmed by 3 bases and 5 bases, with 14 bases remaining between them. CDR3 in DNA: TGTGCCACCAGCAGGGACCGACAGTGGGATCAGCCCCAGCATTTT. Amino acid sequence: CATSRDRQWDQPQHF.

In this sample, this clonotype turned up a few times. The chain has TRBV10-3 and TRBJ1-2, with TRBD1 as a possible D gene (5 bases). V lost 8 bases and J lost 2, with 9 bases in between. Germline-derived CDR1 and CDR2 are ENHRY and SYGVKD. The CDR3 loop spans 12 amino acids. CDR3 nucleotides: TGTGCCATCGGGGCCGCAAACTATGGCTACACCTTC. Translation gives CAIGAANYGYTF.

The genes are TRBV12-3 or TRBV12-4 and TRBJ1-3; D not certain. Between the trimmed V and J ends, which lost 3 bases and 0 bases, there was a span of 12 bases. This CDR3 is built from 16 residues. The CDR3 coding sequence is TGTGCCAGCAGTTTGTATCCGGAAAGCTCTGGAAACACCATATATTTT. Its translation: CASSLYPESSGNTIYF.

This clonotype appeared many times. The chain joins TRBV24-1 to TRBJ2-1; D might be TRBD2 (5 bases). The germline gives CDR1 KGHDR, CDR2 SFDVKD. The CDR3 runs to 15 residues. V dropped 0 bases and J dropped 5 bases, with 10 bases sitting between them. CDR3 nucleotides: TGTGCCACCAGTGATTTGACGGGATTTAACAATGAGCAGTTCTTC. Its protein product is CATSDLTGFNNEQFF.

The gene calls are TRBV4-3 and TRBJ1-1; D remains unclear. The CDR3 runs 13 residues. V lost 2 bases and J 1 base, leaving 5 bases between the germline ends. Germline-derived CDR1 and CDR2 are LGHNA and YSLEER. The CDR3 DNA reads TGCGCCAGCAGCCAAAGATCGAACACTGAAGCTTTCTTT. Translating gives CASSQRSNTEAFF.

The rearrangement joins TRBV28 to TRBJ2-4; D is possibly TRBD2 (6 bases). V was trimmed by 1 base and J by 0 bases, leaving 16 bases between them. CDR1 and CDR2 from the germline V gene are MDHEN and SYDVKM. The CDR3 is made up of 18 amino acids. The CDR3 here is CASSLSSAFPLAKNIQYF. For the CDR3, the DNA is TGTGCCAGCAGTTTATCTAGCGCGTTCCCCCTAGCCAAAAACATTCAGTACTTC.

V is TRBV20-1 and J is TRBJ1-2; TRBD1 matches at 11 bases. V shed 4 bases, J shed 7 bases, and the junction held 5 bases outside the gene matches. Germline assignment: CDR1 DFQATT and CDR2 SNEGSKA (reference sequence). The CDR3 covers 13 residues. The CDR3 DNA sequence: TGCAGTGCTAAGCGAGGGACAGGGGGTGGCTACACCTTC. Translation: CSAKRGTGGGYTF.

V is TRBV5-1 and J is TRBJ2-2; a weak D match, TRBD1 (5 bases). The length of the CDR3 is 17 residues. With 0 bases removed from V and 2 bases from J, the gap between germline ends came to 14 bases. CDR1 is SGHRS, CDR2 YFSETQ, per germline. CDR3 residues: CASSLGTDKANTGELFF. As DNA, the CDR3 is TGCGCCAGCAGCTTGGGAACGGACAAGGCTAACACCGGGGAGCTGTTTTTT.

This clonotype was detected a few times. CDR3 in DNA: TGTGCCACCAGCAGAGTAGGGAGGAACACTGAAGCTTTCTTT. It codes for CATSRVGRNTEAFF. The rearrangement uses TRBV15 and TRBJ1-1, with D uncertain. This CDR3 spans 14 amino acids. The V end was cut by 1 base, the J end by 1 base, with 7 bases between. The V gene's germline CDR1 is LNHNV and CDR2 YYDKDF (reference sequence).

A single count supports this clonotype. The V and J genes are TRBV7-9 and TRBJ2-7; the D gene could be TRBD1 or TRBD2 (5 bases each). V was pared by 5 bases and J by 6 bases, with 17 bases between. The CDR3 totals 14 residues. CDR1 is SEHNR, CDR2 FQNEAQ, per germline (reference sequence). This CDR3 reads CASSPGRRRFEQYF. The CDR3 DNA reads TGTGCCAGCAGCCCGGGACGCCGTCGGTTCGAGCAGTACTTC.

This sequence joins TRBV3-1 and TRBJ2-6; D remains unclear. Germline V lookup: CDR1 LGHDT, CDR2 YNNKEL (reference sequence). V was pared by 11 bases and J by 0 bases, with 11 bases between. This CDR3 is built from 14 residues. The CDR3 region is CALSLNSGANVLTF. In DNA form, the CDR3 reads TGTGCCCTGAGTTTAAACTCTGGGGCCAACGTCCTGACTTTC.

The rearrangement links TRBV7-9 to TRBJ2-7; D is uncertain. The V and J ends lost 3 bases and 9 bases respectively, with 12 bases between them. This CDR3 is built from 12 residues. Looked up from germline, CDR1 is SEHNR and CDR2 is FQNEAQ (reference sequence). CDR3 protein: CASSLGGNGQYF. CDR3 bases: TGTGCCAGCAGCTTGGGTGGGAACGGGCAGTACTTC.

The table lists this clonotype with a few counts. The CDR3 region is CASSPHSLQETQYF. The CDR3 DNA sequence: TGCGCCAGCAGCCCCCACTCCCTCCAAGAGACCCAGTACTTC. The chain employs TRBV5-1 and TRBJ2-5; no clear D. CDR1 SGHRS and CDR2 YFSETQ come from the germline V gene. The CDR3 has 14 residues. V shed 4 bases and J shed 1 base, with 11 bases lying between them.

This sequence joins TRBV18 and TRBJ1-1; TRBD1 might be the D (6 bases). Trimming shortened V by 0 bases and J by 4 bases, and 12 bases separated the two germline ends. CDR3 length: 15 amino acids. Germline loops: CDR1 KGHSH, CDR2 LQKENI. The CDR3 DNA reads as TGTGCCAGCTCACCACCTCATACAGGGCGCACTGAAGCTTTCTTT. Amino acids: CASSPPHTGRTEAFF.

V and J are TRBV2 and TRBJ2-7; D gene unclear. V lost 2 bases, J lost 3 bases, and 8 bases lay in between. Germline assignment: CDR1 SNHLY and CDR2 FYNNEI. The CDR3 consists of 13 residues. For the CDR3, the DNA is TGTGCCAGCAGTGAATCTGAGTACTACGAGCAGTACTTC. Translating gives CASSESEYYEQYF.

CDR3 in DNA: TGTGCCAGCAGCTTAGTTCGCCAGGGAGGAACCGGGGAGCTGTTTTTT. Translation gives CASSLVRQGGTGELFF. The rearrangement joins TRBV7-2 to TRBJ2-2; maybe TRBD2 (6 bases). There are 16 residues in the CDR3. Trimming took off 1 base at V and 5 bases at J, with 14 bases between the two ends. Germline V lookup: CDR1 SGHTA, CDR2 FQGNSA. The entire variable domain, with the rest obtained from reference TRBV7-2 and TRBJ2-2, is as follows: GAGVSQSPSNKVTEKGKDVELRCDPISGHTALYWYRQSLGQGLEFLIYFQGNSAPDKSGLPSDRFSAERTGGSVSTLTIQRTQQEDSAVYLCASSLVRQGGTGELFFGEGSRLTVL.

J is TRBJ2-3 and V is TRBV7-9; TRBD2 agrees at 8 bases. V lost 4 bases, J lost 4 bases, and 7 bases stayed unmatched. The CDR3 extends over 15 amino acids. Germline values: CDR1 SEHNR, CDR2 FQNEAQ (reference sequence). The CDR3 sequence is CASSSTSVIADTQYF. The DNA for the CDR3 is TGTGCCAGCAGCTCGACTAGCGTAATAGCAGATACGCAGTATTTT.

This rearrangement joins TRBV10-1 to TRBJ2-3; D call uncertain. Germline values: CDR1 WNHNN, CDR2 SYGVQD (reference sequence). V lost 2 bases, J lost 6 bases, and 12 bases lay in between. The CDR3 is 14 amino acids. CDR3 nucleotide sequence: TGCGCCAGCAGTGAGGCGTTAGTTAGGGATACGCAGTATTTT. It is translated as CASSEALVRDTQYF.

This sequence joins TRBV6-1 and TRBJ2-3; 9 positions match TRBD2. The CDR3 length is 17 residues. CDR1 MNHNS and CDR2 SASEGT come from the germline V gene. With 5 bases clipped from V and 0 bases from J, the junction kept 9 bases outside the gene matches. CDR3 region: CASSPYFSGGSTDTQYF. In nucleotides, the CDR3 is TGTGCCAGCAGTCCTTATTTTAGCGGGGGAAGCACAGATACGCAGTATTTT.

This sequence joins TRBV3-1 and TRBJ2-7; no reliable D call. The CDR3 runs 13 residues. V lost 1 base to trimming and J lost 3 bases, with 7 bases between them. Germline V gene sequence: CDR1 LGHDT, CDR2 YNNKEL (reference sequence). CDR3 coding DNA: TGTGCCAGCAGCCAAGTAGAAAGCTACGAGCAGTACTTC. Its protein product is CASSQVESYEQYF.